This T cell receptor beta chain derives from a study of T-cell reconstitution after alpha-beta-depleted transplantation in children. This clonotype was counted only a few times. The CDR3 is 15 amino acids. Germline V gene data show CDR1 as SGHAT and CDR2 as FQNNGV. V was trimmed by 5 bases and J by 8 bases, leaving 18 bases between them. Molecular barcoding with unique molecular identifiers was used for the TCRbeta library. TCRdb re-analysed the PCR reads in MiXCR, keeping a single row per CDR3 protein. The repertoire has about 640,000 distinct CDR3 sequences, approximately 15% of them found once; the top ten carry 0.85% to 1.3%.

This TCR was recovered from a human donor who donated a stem cell graft to a child with acute myeloid leukemia. This rearrangement joins TRBV11-2 to TRBJ1-4, with D possibly being TRBD1 (5 bases). The specimen was PBMCs from the stem cell graft donor, collected from the stem cell graft. This CDR3 is CASSPIRGGGEKLFF. The CDR3 DNA sequence: TGTGCCAGCAGCCCAATTCGTGGGGGAGGGGAAAAACTGTTTTTT.